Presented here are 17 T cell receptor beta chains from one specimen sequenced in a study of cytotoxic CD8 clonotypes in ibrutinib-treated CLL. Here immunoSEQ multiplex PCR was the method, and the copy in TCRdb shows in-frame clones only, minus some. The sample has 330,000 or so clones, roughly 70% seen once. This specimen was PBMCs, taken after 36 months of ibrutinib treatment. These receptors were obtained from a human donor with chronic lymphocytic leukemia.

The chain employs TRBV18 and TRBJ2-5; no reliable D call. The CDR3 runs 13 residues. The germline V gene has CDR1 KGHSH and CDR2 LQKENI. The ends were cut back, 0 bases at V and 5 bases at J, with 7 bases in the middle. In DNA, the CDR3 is TGTGCCAGCTCACCACCGATGGAGGAGACCCAGTACTTC. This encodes CASSPPMEETQYF.

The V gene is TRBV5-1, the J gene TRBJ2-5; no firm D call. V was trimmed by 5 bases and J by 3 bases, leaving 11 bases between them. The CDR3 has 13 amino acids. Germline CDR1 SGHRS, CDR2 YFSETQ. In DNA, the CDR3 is TGCGCCAGCAGTAGTTACCCTGAAGAGACCCAGTACTTC. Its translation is CASSSYPEETQYF.

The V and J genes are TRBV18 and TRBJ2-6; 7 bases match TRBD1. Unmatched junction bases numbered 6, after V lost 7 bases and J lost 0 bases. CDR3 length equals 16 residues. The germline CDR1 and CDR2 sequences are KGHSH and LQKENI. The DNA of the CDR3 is TGTGCCAGCTGCGACAGGGTCCGCTCTGGGGCCAACGTCCTGACTTTC. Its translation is CASCDRVRSGANVLTF.

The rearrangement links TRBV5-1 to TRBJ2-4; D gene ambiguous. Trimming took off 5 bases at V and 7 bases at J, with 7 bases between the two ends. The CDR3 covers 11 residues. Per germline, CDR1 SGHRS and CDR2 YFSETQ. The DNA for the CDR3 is TGCGCCAGCAGTTTTGGTAACATTCAGTACTTC. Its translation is CASSFGNIQYF. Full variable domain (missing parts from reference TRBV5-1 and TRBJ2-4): KAGVTQTPRYLIKTRGQQVTLSCSPISGHRSVSWYQQTPGQGLQFLFEYFSETQRNKGNFPGRFSGRQFSNSRSEMNVSTLELGDSALYLCASSFGNIQYFGAGTRLSVL.

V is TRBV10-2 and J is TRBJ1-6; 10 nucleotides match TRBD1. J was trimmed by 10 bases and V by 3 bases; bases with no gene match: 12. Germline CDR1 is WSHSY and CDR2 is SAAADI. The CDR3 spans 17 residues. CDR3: CASSETVGTGVNSPLHF. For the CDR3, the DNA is TGCGCCAGCAGTGAAACGGTTGGGACAGGGGTGAACTCACCCCTCCACTTT.

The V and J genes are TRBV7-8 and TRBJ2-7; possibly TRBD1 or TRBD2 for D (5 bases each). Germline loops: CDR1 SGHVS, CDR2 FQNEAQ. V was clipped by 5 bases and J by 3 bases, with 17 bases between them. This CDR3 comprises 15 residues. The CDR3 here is CASSLTSGAGYEQYF. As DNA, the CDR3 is TGTGCCAGCAGCCTAACTTCCGGGGCAGGCTACGAGCAGTACTTC.

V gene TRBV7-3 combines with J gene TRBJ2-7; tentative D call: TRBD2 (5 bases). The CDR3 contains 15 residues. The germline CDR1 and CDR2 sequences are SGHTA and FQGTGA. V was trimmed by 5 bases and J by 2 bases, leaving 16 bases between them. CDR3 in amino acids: CASSPQGGGPYEQYF. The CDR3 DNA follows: TGTGCCAGCAGCCCCCAAGGCGGAGGACCCTACGAGCAGTACTTC. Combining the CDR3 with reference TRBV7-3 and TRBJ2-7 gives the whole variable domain GAGVSQTPSNKVTEKGKYVELRCDPISGHTALYWYRQSLGQGPEFLIYFQGTGAADDSGLPNDRFFAVRPEGSVSTLKIQRTERGDSAVYLCASSPQGGGPYEQYFGPGTRLTVT.

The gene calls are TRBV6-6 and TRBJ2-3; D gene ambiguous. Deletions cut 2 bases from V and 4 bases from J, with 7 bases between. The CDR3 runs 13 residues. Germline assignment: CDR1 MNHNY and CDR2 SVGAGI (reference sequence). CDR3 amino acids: CASSYESPDTQYF. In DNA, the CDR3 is TGTGCCAGCAGTTACGAGTCCCCAGATACGCAGTATTTT.

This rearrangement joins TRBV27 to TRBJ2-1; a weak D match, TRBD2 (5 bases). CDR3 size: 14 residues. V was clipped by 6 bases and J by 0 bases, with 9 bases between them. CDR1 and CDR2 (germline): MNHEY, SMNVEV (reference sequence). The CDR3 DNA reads TGTGCCAGCAGGGACTTAAGCTCCTACAATGAGCAGTTCTTC. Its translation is CASRDLSSYNEQFF.

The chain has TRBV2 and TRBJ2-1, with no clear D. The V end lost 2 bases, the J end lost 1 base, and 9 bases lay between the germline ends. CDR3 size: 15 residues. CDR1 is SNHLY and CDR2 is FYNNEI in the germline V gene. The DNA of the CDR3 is TGTGCCAGCAGTGAAAAGATGAGGTCCTACAATGAGCAGTTCTTC. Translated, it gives CASSEKMRSYNEQFF.

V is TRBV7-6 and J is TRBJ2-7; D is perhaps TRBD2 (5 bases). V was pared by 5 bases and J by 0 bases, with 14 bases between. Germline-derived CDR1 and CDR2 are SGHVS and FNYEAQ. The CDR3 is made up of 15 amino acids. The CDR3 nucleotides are TGTGCCAGCAGCGCATCCTATCGGGGCTCCTACGAGCAGTACTTC. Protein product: CASSASYRGSYEQYF.

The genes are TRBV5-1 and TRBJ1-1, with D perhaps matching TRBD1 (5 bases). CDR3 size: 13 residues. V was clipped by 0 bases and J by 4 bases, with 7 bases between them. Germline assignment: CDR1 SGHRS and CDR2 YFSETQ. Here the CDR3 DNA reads TGCGCCAGCAGCTTGGCACAGGTCACTGAAGCTTTCTTT. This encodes CASSLAQVTEAFF.

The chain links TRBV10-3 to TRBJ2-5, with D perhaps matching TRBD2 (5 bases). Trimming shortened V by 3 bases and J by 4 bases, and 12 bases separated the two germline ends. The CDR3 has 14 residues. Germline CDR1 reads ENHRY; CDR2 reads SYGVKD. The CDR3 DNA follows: TGTGCCATCAGTGACGGAGGCCCAACAGAGACCCAGTACTTC. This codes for CAISDGGPTETQYF.

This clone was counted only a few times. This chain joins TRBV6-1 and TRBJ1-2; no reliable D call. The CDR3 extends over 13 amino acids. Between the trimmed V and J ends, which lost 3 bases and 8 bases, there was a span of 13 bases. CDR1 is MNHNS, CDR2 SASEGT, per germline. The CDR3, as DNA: TGTGCCAGCAGTGATTCGGGGTGGCGGGGCTACACCTTC. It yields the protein CASSDSGWRGYTF.

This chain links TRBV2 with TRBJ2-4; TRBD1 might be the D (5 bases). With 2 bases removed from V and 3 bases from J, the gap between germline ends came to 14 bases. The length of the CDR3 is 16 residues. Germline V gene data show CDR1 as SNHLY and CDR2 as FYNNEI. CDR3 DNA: TGTGCCAGCAGTGAATCTTACCCCAGGGACAAAAACATTCAGTACTTC. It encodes CASSESYPRDKNIQYF. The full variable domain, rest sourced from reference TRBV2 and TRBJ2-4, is EPEVTQTPSHQVTQMGQEVILRCVPISNHLYFYWYRQILGQKVEFLVSFYNNEISEKSEIFDDQFSVERPDGSNFTLKIRSTKLEDSAMYFCASSESYPRDKNIQYFGAGTRLSVL.

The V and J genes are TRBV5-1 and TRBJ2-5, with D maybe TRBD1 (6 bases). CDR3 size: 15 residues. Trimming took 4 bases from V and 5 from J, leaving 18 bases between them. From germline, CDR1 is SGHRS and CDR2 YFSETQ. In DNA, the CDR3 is TGCGCCAGCAGCCCTACTTGGCCAGGGGAGGAGACCCAGTACTTC. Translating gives CASSPTWPGEETQYF.

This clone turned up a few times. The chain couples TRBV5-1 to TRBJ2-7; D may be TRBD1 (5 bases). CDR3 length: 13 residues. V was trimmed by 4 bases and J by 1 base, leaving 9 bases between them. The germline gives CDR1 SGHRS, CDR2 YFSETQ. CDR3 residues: CASSVTASYEQYF. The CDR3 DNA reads TGCGCCAGCAGCGTGACAGCGTCCTACGAGCAGTACTTC.